The T cell receptor beta chain described here comes from a study of beta chain features in type 1 diabetes. On the study more broadly: The examined sorted cells totaled roughly 110,000,000 across samples. Regarding the study as a whole: Lower insertion and higher deletion counts appeared at VDJ junctions in type 1 diabetes patients. TCRB CDR3s from Type 1 diabetes patients were moderately but significantly shorter in all four CD4+ subsets.

Sorting that relied on CD45RO/CCR7/CD25/CD127/CD95/CD27 yielded CD4+ naive, central memory, regulatory and stem cell-like memory cells. Sorted populations were all over 95% pure. V was cut by 2 bases and J by 8 bases, with 6 bases left in between. The CDR3 covers 11 residues. Germline V gene lookup returns CDR1 MNHEY and CDR2 SVGAGI. cDNA synthesis used the whole RNA isolate, giving expressed TCRB sequences. Profiled with immunoSEQ multiplex PCR; TCRdb holds only in-frame clones, not every one. The sample has roughly 700,000 clones, around 15% seen once. This clone came up a few times. The antigen is unknown. Other DNA sequences of this sample code for an identical CDR3.

Input material: naive CD4+ T cells from blood. The chain uses TRBV6-5 and TRBJ1-2; D possibly corresponds to TRBD1 (5 bases). This receptor was obtained from a man aged 18 to 29 with type 1 diabetes. The CDR3 coding sequence is TGTGCCAGCAGTTACAGGGGCGGCTACACCTTC. Protein product: CASSYRGGYTF.